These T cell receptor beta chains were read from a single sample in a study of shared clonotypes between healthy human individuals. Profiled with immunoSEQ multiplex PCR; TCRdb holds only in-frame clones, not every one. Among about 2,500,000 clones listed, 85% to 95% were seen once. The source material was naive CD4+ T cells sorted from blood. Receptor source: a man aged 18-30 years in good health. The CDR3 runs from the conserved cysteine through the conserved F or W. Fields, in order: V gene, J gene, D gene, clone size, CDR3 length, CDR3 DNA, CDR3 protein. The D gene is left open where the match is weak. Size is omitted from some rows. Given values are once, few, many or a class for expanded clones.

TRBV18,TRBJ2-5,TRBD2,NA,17,TGTGTCAGCTCACCCCCCGGAATCGGGACTAGGAGGGAGACCCAGTACTTC,CVSSPPGIGTRRETQYF
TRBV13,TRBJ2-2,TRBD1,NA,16,TGTGCCAGCAGCTCTTGGGACAGAGACAACACCGGGGAGCTGTTTTTT,CASSSWDRDNTGELFF
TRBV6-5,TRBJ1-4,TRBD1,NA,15,TGTGCCAGCAGTTACTTACAGGGGGTCTTCGAAAAACTGTTTTTT,CASSYLQGVFEKLFF
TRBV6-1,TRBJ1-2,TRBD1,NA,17,TGTGCCAGCAGTGAAGCGCGAGGACAGGGGGCAGGCTATGGCTACACCTTC,CASSEARGQGAGYGYTF
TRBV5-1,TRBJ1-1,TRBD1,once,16,TGCGCCAGCAGCACGGTCGGACAGGGGGTCTTTGCTGAAGCTTTCTTT,CASSTVGQGVFAEAFF
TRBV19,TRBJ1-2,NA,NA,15,TGTGCCAGTAGTATAGACCGGGCCGCCCCCGGCGGCTACACCTTC,CASSIDRAAPGGYTF
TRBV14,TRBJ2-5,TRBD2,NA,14,TGTGCCAGCAGCCGGGGAGGGCTACAAGAGACCCAGTACTTC,CASSRGGLQETQYF
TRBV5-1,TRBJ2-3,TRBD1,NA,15,TGCGCCAGCTCCTTAGAGGGGGCGCACACAGATACGCAGTATTTT,CASSLEGAHTDTQYF
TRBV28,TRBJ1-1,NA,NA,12,TGTCTAGCCAGGGACTTAAACACTGAAGCTTTCTTT,CLARDLNTEAFF
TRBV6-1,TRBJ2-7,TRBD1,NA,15,TGTGCCAGCAGTGAATGGGCAGGGGGCACCTACGAGCAGTACTTC,CASSEWAGGTYEQYF
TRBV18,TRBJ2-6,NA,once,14,TGTGCCAGCTCCGTCTCCTCTGGGGCCAACGTCCTGACTTTC,CASSVSSGANVLTF
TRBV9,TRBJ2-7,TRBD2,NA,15,TGTGCCAGCAGCGGAAACGCGGGAGGGCCAGGGGAGCAGTACTTC,CASSGNAGGPGEQYF
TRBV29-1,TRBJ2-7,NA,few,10,TGCAGCGTTGGGACAGACGGGCAGTACTTC,CSVGTDGQYF
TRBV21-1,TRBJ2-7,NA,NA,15,TGTGCCAGCAGCGTCAGGGGGTCTCCCTCCTACGAGCAGTACTTC,CASSVRGSPSYEQYF
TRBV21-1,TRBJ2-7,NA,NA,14,TGTGCCAGCAGCAAAGGGTCGGGTTCGGACGAGCAGTACTTC,CASSKGSGSDEQYF
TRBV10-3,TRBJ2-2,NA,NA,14,TGTGCCATCAGTGAAGGCAGGGTGCCCGGGGAGCTGTTTTTT,CAISEGRVPGELFF
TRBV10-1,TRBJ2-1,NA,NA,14,TGCGCCAGCAGTTCGGCGGGGCCGTCCAATGAGCAGTTCTTC,CASSSAGPSNEQFF
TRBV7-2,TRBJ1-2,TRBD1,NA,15,TGTGCCAGCAGCTTAGGGGACAGGCCTAACTATGGCTACACCTTC,CASSLGDRPNYGYTF
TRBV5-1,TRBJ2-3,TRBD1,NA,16,TGCGCCAGCAGCAAAACCGGGACAGGGGGCACAGATACGCAGTATTTT,CASSKTGTGGTDTQYF
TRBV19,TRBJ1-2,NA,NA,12,TGTGCCAGTAGGACAGCGGTCTATGGCTACACCTTC,CASRTAVYGYTF
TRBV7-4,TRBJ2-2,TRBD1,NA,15,TGTGCCAGCAGCTGCTGGGACAGCATTACCGGGGAGCTGTTTTTT,CASSCWDSITGELFF
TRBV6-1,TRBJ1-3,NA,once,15,TGTGCCAGCAGTGAACAGGCGAGCTCTGGAAACACCATATATTTT,CASSEQASSGNTIYF
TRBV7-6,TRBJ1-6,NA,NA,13,TGTGCCAGCAGCTTAGGTTTCTCTTCACCCCTCCACTTT,CASSLGFSSPLHF
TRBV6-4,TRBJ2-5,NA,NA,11,TGTGCCAGCAGCGGGTCGGAGACCCAGTACTTC,CASSGSETQYF
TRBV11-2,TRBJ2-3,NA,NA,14,TGTGCCAGCAGCTTCACCGGGACCCAAGATACGCAGTATTTT,CASSFTGTQDTQYF
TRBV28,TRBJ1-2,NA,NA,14,TGTGCCAGCAGTCTCCAACACGTAAACTATGGCTACACCTTC,CASSLQHVNYGYTF
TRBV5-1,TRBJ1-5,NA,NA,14,TGCGCCAGCAGCTCCGGGGCCCTGAATCAGCCCCAGCATTTT,CASSSGALNQPQHF
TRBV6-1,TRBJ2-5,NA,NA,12,TGTGCCAGCAGTCTAATCGAAGAGACCCAGTACTTC,CASSLIEETQYF
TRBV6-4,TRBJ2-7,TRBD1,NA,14,TGTGCCAGCACTAACCTGGACAGGTCCGACGAGCAGTACTTC,CASTNLDRSDEQYF
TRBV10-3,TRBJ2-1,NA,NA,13,TGTGCCATCAGTGAAGGGACAAATAATGAGCAGTTCTTC,CAISEGTNNEQFF
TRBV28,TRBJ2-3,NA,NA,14,TGTGCCAGCAGTTTTCCAGGGGACACAGATACGCAGTATTTT,CASSFPGDTDTQYF
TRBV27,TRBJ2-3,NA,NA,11,TGTGCCAGCAGTTTAGGGGCCTCGCAGTATTTT,CASSLGASQYF
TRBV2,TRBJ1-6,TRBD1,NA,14,TGTGCCAGCAGGGCCGGACAGGGCGGCGGACCCCTCCACTTT,CASRAGQGGGPLHF
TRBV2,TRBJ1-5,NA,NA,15,TGTGCCAGCATGGGGATGGGGACCCCAAATCAGCCCCAGCATTTT,CASMGMGTPNQPQHF
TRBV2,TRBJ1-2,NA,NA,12,TGTGCCAGCAGGATAAGTCAGGTCGGCTACACCTTC,CASRISQVGYTF
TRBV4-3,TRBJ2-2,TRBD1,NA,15,TGCGCCAGCAGCCAAGCGGACAGGGATACCGGGGAGCTGTTTTTT,CASSQADRDTGELFF
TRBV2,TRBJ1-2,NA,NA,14,TGTGCCAGCGAAGAGGACAGATCTAACTATGGCTACACCTTC,CASEEDRSNYGYTF
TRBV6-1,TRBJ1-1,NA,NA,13,TGTGCCAGCAGTGTGGCAGGCGGCACTGAAGCTTTCTTT,CASSVAGGTEAFF